Following are 29 T cell receptor beta chains from one sample sequenced in a study of cytomegalovirus exposure and HLA in healthy donors. The PCR was carried out with 60 Vbeta primers and 13 Jbeta primers. Sequenced by immunoSEQ multiplex PCR; TCRdb stores in-frame clones only, minus some. Of about 190,000 clones in the sample, 81% are singletons; the top ten hold about 2%. The sample comprised PBMCs. The receptors shown here come from a woman between 18 and 29 years old in good health and CMV-seropositive.

The gene calls are TRBV18 and TRBJ1-1; 10 positions agree with TRBD1. CDR3 length: 15 amino acids. V lost 3 bases, J lost 4 bases, and 5 bases stayed unmatched. CDR1 is KGHSH and CDR2 is LQKENI in the germline V gene. CDR3 amino acids: CASSPIDRGPTEAFF. Written as DNA, the CDR3 is TGTGCCAGCTCACCTATCGACAGGGGGCCCACTGAAGCTTTCTTT. Variable domain in full (rest from reference TRBV18 and TRBJ1-1): NAGVMQNPRHLVRRRGQEARLRCSPMKGHSHVYWYRQLPEEGLKFMVYLQKENIIDESGMPKERFSAEFPKEGPSILRIQQVVRGDSAAYFCASSPIDRGPTEAFFGQGTRLTVV.

This rearrangement joins TRBV18 to TRBJ2-7; TRBD2 agrees at 10 bases. With V trimmed by 3 bases and J by 6 bases, 5 bases remained unmatched. Germline V gene data show CDR1 as KGHSH and CDR2 as LQKENI. The CDR3 is 14 residues long. In DNA, the CDR3 is TGTGCCAGCTCACCTAGCGGGGGGTCCCGCGAGCAGTACTTC. It encodes CASSPSGGSREQYF.

Here the CDR3 DNA reads TGTGCCAGCAGCAACGGCAGGGGGACGTCCGGCGAGCCCCAGCATTTT. This translates into CASSNGRGTSGEPQHF. The V gene is TRBV21-1, the J gene TRBJ1-5; no DNA check was done on the table's D call, TRBD1. TRBV21-1 is given as a pseudogene. The CDR3 has 16 amino acids.

The chain recombines TRBV19 with TRBJ2-5, with 10 bases that match TRBD2. V shed 7 bases, J shed 3 bases, and the junction held 8 bases outside the gene matches. Germline assignment: CDR1 LNHDA and CDR2 SQIVND (reference sequence). CDR3 length equals 15 residues. For the CDR3, the DNA is TGTGCCAGTAACAGCGGGGGGGCAGCCGAAGAGACCCAGTACTTC. Encoded protein: CASNSGGAAEETQYF.

The genes are TRBV28 and TRBJ1-1; 10 bases fit TRBD1. V gave up 9 bases and J gave up 5 bases; unmatched junction bases: 6. CDR1 and CDR2 from the germline V gene are MDHEN and SYDVKM. The CDR3 runs to 13 residues. The CDR3 spells CASYGQGGTEAFF. CDR3 in DNA: TGTGCCAGTTACGGACAGGGGGGAACTGAAGCTTTCTTT.

The chain links TRBV28 to TRBJ1-2; D gene unclear. Germline V lookup: CDR1 MDHEN, CDR2 SYDVKM. V lost 5 bases and J 4 bases, leaving 5 bases between the germline ends. This CDR3 is built from 11 residues. Here the CDR3 reads CASSRGYGYTF. The CDR3 bases are TGTGCCAGCAGTCGGGGCTATGGCTACACCTTC.

This clone was found a few times. The chain employs TRBV6-1 and TRBJ2-3; D gene unclear. Trimming left V 7 bases short and J 3 bases short, with 5 bases between. Germline V gives CDR1 MNHNS, CDR2 SASEGT. This CDR3 is built from 11 residues. The CDR3 DNA sequence: TGTGCCAGCAAATTAACAGATACGCAGTATTTT. This translates into CASKLTDTQYF.

The V gene is TRBV7-9, the J gene TRBJ2-7; possibly TRBD1 for D (5 bases). V lost 3 bases, J lost 6 bases, and 15 bases lay in between. Germline V gives CDR1 SEHNR, CDR2 FQNEAQ (reference sequence). The CDR3 length is 14 residues. The CDR3 spells CASSFGQGVSEQYF. In DNA form, the CDR3 reads TGTGCCAGCAGCTTTGGGCAGGGTGTTAGCGAGCAGTACTTC.

This clone was recorded a few times. This sequence joins TRBV5-5 and TRBJ2-7; the match to TRBD1 covers 9 bases. V was clipped by 5 bases and J by 5 bases; unmatched bases: 5. Germline assignment: CDR1 SGHKS and CDR2 YYEKEE (reference sequence). The length of the CDR3 is 13 residues. Here the CDR3 DNA reads TGTGCCAGCAGGCGCGGGACAGGGCACGAGCAGTACTTC. Residues: CASRRGTGHEQYF.

The V gene is TRBV5-6, the J gene TRBJ1-2; 12 bases are shared with TRBD1. CDR3 length equals 17 residues. From germline, CDR1 is SGHDT and CDR2 YYEEEE. Losses at the gene ends were 2 bases for V and 3 bases for J; bases not matched to a gene: 8. The CDR3 is CASSLPGQGASHYGYTF. The CDR3 DNA is TGTGCCAGCAGCTTACCGGGACAGGGGGCTTCGCACTATGGCTACACCTTC.

The chain couples TRBV19 to TRBJ1-5; the D is unclear. Germline lookup yields CDR1 LNHDA and CDR2 SQIVND (reference sequence). Trimming left V 7 bases short and J 5 bases short, with 12 bases between. The length of the CDR3 is 13 residues. The CDR3: CASNLLGYQPQHF. The CDR3 DNA sequence: TGTGCCAGTAACCTTCTCGGGTATCAGCCCCAGCATTTT.

This chain joins TRBV19 and TRBJ1-2; D may be TRBD1 (5 bases). The length of the CDR3 is 14 residues. Germline V gene lookup returns CDR1 LNHDA and CDR2 SQIVND (reference sequence). Trimming removed 2 bases at V and 8 bases at J, with 15 bases between. DNA of the CDR3: TGTGCCAGTAGTATACAGGGCAGCCGAGGAGGCTACACCTTC. Translated: CASSIQGSRGGYTF.

The rearrangement links TRBV6-5 to TRBJ2-3; no reliable D call. Trimming took 2 bases from V and 1 from J, leaving 7 bases between them. The CDR3 is 14 amino acids. Germline CDR1 and CDR2: MNHEY and SVGAGI. CDR3 DNA: TGTGCCAGCAGTTACCAGGTCCGCACAGATACGCAGTATTTT. Translated, it gives CASSYQVRTDTQYF.

This chain links TRBV4-3 with TRBJ1-1, with TRBD1 matching 7 bases. After removal of 6 bases from V and 3 bases from J, the junction contained 25 bases not matched to a gene. Germline V gives CDR1 LGHNA, CDR2 YSLEER. The CDR3 covers 20 residues. CDR3 amino acids: CASRKSPSNSPGQTYTEAFF. The CDR3 DNA is TGCGCCAGCAGGAAATCCCCATCGAACAGCCCGGGACAGACGTACACTGAAGCTTTCTTT.

The V gene is TRBV5-1, the J gene TRBJ2-3, with 13 positions matching TRBD2. The CDR3 has 16 residues. Trimming at V came to 0 bases and at J to 6 bases, leaving 4 bases not matched to a gene. Germline V lookup: CDR1 SGHRS, CDR2 YFSETQ. The chain's CDR3 is CASSLGTSGGGDTQYF. CDR3 DNA: TGCGCCAGCAGCTTGGGGACTAGCGGGGGTGGCGATACGCAGTATTTT.

This clone was observed a few times. The genes are TRBV2 and TRBJ2-7; a possible D gene is TRBD2 (5 bases). This CDR3 region has 12 residues. The V gene lost 6 bases and the J gene lost 5 bases, with 11 bases spanning the gap. Germline V gene lookup returns CDR1 SNHLY and CDR2 FYNNEI. DNA of the CDR3: TGTGCCAGCAGGGGGAGCCTGGACGAGCAGTACGTC. This codes for CASRGSLDEQYV.

The V gene is TRBV5-3, the J gene TRBJ2-1, with 11 bases fitting TRBD2. TRBV5-3 belongs to the ORF category, with a function that is uncertain. The CDR3 contains 18 residues. Unmatched junction bases numbered 8, after V lost 0 bases and J lost 3 bases. This CDR3 reads CARSLERLAGSIYNEQFF. DNA for the CDR3: TGTGCCAGAAGCTTGGAAAGACTAGCGGGGTCGATCTACAATGAGCAGTTCTTC.

V and J are TRBV29-1 and TRBJ1-1, with D possibly matching TRBD1 (5 bases). Germline loops: CDR1 SQVTM, CDR2 ANQGSEA. The ends were cut back, 3 bases at V and 0 bases at J, with 11 bases in the middle. The CDR3 sequence is 14 residues long. The CDR3 nucleotides are TGCAGCGTTGAGGGGGGAAATATGAACACTGAAGCTTTCTTT. It yields the protein CSVEGGNMNTEAFF.

The chain links TRBV29-1 to TRBJ1-2; the match to TRBD1 covers 7 bases. The trim removed 7 bases at V and 8 bases at J, leaving 19 bases unmatched. Germline V lookup: CDR1 SQVTM, CDR2 ANQGSEA. The CDR3 spans 15 residues. The CDR3: CSAPGGQGESQGYTF. CDR3 nucleotides: TGCAGCGCCCCGGGCGGGCAGGGGGAGAGTCAGGGCTACACCTTC.

The chain joins TRBV30 to TRBJ2-1; 12 bases match TRBD2. The length of the CDR3 is 13 residues. V trimming: 4 bases; J trimming: 8 bases; junction bases outside the gene matches: 3. The germline V gene has CDR1 GTSNPN and CDR2 SVGIG (reference sequence). CDR3 residues: CAWKTSGGHEQFF. CDR3 in DNA: TGTGCCTGGAAGACTAGCGGGGGCCATGAGCAGTTCTTC.

This clone came up a few times. The V gene is TRBV7-9, the J gene TRBJ1-1; perhaps TRBD1 as D (5 bases). CDR1 is SEHNR, CDR2 FQNEAQ, per germline (reference sequence). The CDR3 covers 15 residues. The V gene lost 4 bases and the J gene lost 0 bases, with 12 bases spanning the gap. The CDR3 region is CASSSTTDLNTEAFF. The CDR3 region has the DNA TGTGCCAGCAGCTCGACGACAGATCTGAACACTGAAGCTTTCTTT.

This clone appeared a few times. This chain joins TRBV28 and TRBJ1-2, with 10 bases fitting TRBD1. Trimming removed 5 bases from V and 4 bases from J; junction bases left unmatched: 4. This CDR3 is built from 14 residues. Germline loops: CDR1 MDHEN, CDR2 SYDVKM. The CDR3 DNA is TGTGCCAGCAGTGGGGACAGGGGTGTCTATGGCTACACCTTC. Its protein is CASSGDRGVYGYTF.

The sample holds one count of this clone. The gene calls are TRBV5-4 and TRBJ2-4, with D tentatively TRBD2 (6 bases). The V and J ends lost 3 bases and 0 bases respectively, with 10 bases between them. Germline CDR1 is SGHNT and CDR2 is YYREEE (reference sequence). The length of the CDR3 is 15 residues. The CDR3 spells CASSSGGTAKNIQYF. The DNA for the CDR3 is TGTGCCAGCAGCTCGGGCGGGACAGCCAAAAACATTCAGTACTTC.

There are a few counts of this clone. The chain links TRBV28 to TRBJ2-5, with D possibly being TRBD1 (6 bases). The end of the DNA fits TRBJ2-7 better, so the J call may be wrong. The germline V gene encodes CDR1 MDHEN and CDR2 SYDVKM. The CDR3 runs to 17 residues. The CDR3 region has the DNA TGTGCCAGCAGTCCTATCGGAACAGGGAGCCCCTCCTACGAGCAGTACTTC. Translation gives CASSPIGTGSPSYEQYF.

The chain is built from TRBV7-9 and TRBJ2-3; 8 nucleotides align to TRBD2. With V trimmed by 2 bases and J by 2 bases, 9 bases remained unmatched. This CDR3 contains 17 residues. CDR1 is SEHNR, CDR2 FQNEAQ, per germline (reference sequence). The CDR3 sequence is CASSLLGSGATTDTQYF. As DNA, the CDR3 is TGTGCCAGCAGCTTACTCGGTAGCGGGGCGACCACAGATACGCAGTATTTT.

V gene TRBV7-3 combines with J gene TRBJ2-1; a possible D gene is TRBD1 (6 bases). The V and J ends lost 5 bases and 0 bases respectively, with 14 bases between them. In germline, CDR1 is SGHTA, CDR2 FQGTGA. The CDR3 runs 16 residues. The CDR3 reads CASSNATGYSYNEQFF. CDR3 nucleotide sequence: TGTGCCAGCAGCAACGCGACAGGCTACTCCTACAATGAGCAGTTCTTC.

This chain connects TRBV11-3 to TRBJ1-3; D uncertain. V gave up 5 bases and J gave up 0 bases, with 8 bases separating them. In germline, CDR1 is SGHNT, CDR2 YENEEA. The CDR3 sequence is 14 residues long. CDR3 nucleotides: TGTGCCAGCAGCCCACAGAGCTCTGGAAACACCATATATTTT. Its translation is CASSPQSSGNTIYF.

The rearrangement joins TRBV5-4 to TRBJ2-1; possibly TRBD2 for D (5 bases). This CDR3 has 18 amino acids. Germline CDR1 reads SGHNT; CDR2 reads YYREEE (reference sequence). With 0 bases removed from V and 1 base from J, the gap between germline ends came to 17 bases. This CDR3 is CASSLGSFVGDSYNEQFF. In DNA form, the CDR3 reads TGTGCCAGCAGCTTGGGCTCTTTCGTCGGGGATTCCTACAATGAGCAGTTCTTC.

The gene calls are TRBV30 and TRBJ2-5; 8 bases match TRBD2. The DNA end lines up better with TRBJ2-7; the J call may be wrong. The CDR3 is 13 residues long. Germline V gene data show CDR1 as GTSNPN and CDR2 as SVGIG (reference sequence). CDR3 bases: TGTGCCTGGACCGCGGGACTAGCCTACGAGCAGTACTTC. It encodes CAWTAGLAYEQYF.